This T cell receptor (beta chain) was identified during a study of cytomegalovirus exposure and HLA in healthy donors. The PCR had 60 Vbeta and 13 Jbeta primers. TCRdb keeps only in-frame clones here, not all; method: immunoSEQ multiplex PCR. The profile shows fewer than 150,000 clones, around 83% of them singletons. Germline CDR1 and CDR2: SGHRS and YFSETQ. V dropped 0 bases and J dropped 8; count of bases not matched to a gene: 5. The length of the CDR3 is 14 residues. Input material: PBMCs. V and J are TRBV5-1 and TRBJ2-1, with 7 bases fitting TRBD1. This clonotype was obtained from a woman in her twenties or thirties in good health and CMV-seropositive. CDR3 amino acids: CASSLGQGSDEQFF. DNA for the CDR3: TGCGCCAGCAGCTTGGGACAGGGAAGCGATGAGCAGTTCTTC.